This T cell receptor (beta chain) was captured in a study of molecular identifiers for immune sequencing clone quantification. Study conclusions and caveats: Spiked TCR RNA from one Jurkat cell reportedly showed up when mixed among 1 million or so naive cells. Under 1% of molecules in naive cells, but over 97% of effector molecules, belonged to clones above 20 RNA copies.

Both previously described methods and listed TCR primers were employed to make bulk TCR libraries. TCRdb independently ran MiXCR on the PCR reads; one entry per CDR3 protein. This repertoire shows roughly 630,000 distinct CDR3 sequences, 25% found once; its top ten account for about 0.84%. A note on this clonotype: Its target is unknown.

The sequence came from a human donor in good health. Some libraries in this study had Jurkat cell RNA spiked in. Sequences were obtained from naive CD8+ T cells from blood, with Jurkat cell RNA spiked in. Subset here: FACS-sorted CD8+CD4-CCR7+CD45RA+ naive T cells.

The chain's CDR3 is CASSLYSMNTEAFF. The CDR3 DNA reads TGTGCCAGCAGTTTGTACAGCATGAACACTGAAGCTTTCTTT. The genes are TRBV12-3 or TRBV12-4 and TRBJ1-1; no definite D call. V was cut by 3 bases and J by 0 bases, with 8 bases left in between. The CDR3 runs to 14 residues.